The 14 T cell receptor beta chains in this list originate from one sample, sequenced in a study of T cells after yellow fever vaccination. Via MiXCR, TCRdb re-called the 5' RACE reads, giving one row per CDR3 protein. The profile covers about 99,000 distinct CDR3 sequences, with around 5.5% appearing a single time and over 40% taken by the ten largest. Specimen: CD8+ T cells sorted from PBMCs, collected 10 days after the yellow fever booster vaccination. The receptors were sampled from a man in his late teens or twenties who received the YFV17D yellow fever vaccine.

This clonotype was observed a handful of times. The CDR3 nucleotides read TGTGCCAGCGTCTCCAGTGACAAGTTCTCTGAAGCTTTCTTT. It yields the protein CASVSSDKFSEAFF. J is TRBJ1-1 and V is TRBV6-1; D is undetermined. The V gene lost 8 bases and the J gene lost 6 bases, with 19 bases spanning the gap. Germline CDR1 is MNHNS and CDR2 is SASEGT. The CDR3 loop spans 14 amino acids.

A remark on this clonotype: One end of the junction does not line up with germline, which may come from a read error. The genes are TRBV29-1 and TRBJ2-1; TRBD2 aligns across 7 bases. Looked up from germline, CDR1 is SQVTM and CDR2 is ANQGSEA. The CDR3 has 17 amino acids. CDR3 sequence (DNA): TGCAGCGTTGTGGGGGGAGGGATAACGAGCTCCTACACTGAGCAGTTCTTC. Translation gives CSVVGGGITSSYTEQFF.

The chain uses TRBV10-3 and TRBJ1-5, with D unresolved. The CDR3 extends over 13 amino acids. The germline V gene encodes CDR1 ENHRY and CDR2 SYGVKD. Trimming cost V 6 bases and J 5 bases, with 11 bases left between them. The CDR3 nucleotides read TGTGCCATCAGCGGTCCGGGCGATCAGCCCCAGCATTTT. It encodes CAISGPGDQPQHF.

This chain uses TRBV12-3 or TRBV12-4 with TRBJ1-3; D gene unclear. The CDR3 loop spans 14 amino acids. Trimming took off 7 bases at V and 0 bases at J, with 10 bases between the two ends. The CDR3 loop is CASTFGYSGNTIYF. The CDR3 DNA follows: TGTGCCAGCACCTTCGGATACTCTGGAAACACCATATATTTT.

The table lists this clonotype with a few counts. The V gene is TRBV5-6, the J gene TRBJ2-7; D is unclear. V lost 2 bases and J lost 2, with 8 bases in between. This CDR3 has 13 residues. Germline V gives CDR1 SGHDT, CDR2 YYEEEE. DNA of the CDR3: TGTGCCAGCAGCTTCCAGCCTACCTACGAGCAGTACGTC. It specifies CASSFQPTYEQYV.

CDR3 loop: CATSVPSSYEQYF. Written as DNA, the CDR3 is TGTGCCACCTCTGTCCCTAGCTCCTACGAGCAGTACTTC. This rearrangement joins TRBV27 to TRBJ2-7, with D unclear. V was pared by 10 bases and J by 0 bases, with 13 bases between. The germline gives CDR1 MNHEY, CDR2 SMNVEV (reference sequence). The CDR3 is made up of 13 amino acids.

In this sample, this clonotype turned up a few times. V and J are TRBV4-3 and TRBJ2-7, with D unresolved. CDR3 length equals 16 residues. Germline CDR1 is LGHNA and CDR2 is YSLEER. V lost 1 base and J 7 bases, leaving 20 bases between the germline ends. The CDR3 coding sequence is TGCGCCAGCAGCCAAGTTTTCGCAGGCCCTGAAGGGGAGCAGTACTTC. The encoded protein is CASSQVFAGPEGEQYF.

CDR3 sequence: CASSSTSTENTGELFF. The CDR3 DNA reads TGTGCCAGCAGTTCCACGTCGACAGAGAACACCGGGGAGCTGTTTTTT. The chain couples TRBV13 to TRBJ2-2; D possibly corresponds to TRBD1 (5 bases). The ends were cut back, 6 bases at V and 1 base at J, with 15 bases in the middle. The CDR3 length is 16 residues. The germline gives CDR1 PRHDT, CDR2 FYEKMQ (reference sequence).

This clonotype showed up just a few times. The J gene is TRBJ1-5, the V gene TRBV4-3, with 8 bases that match TRBD1. Losses at the gene ends were 3 bases for V and 7 bases for J; bases not matched to a gene: 8. CDR1 and CDR2 from the germline V gene are LGHNA and YSLEER. The CDR3 runs to 15 residues. This CDR3 reads CASSQDLGTGQPQHF. The CDR3 DNA reads as TGCGCCAGCAGCCAGGATCTCGGGACAGGACAGCCCCAGCATTTT.

This clonotype was observed many times. The V gene is TRBV4-3, the J gene TRBJ1-6, with a tentative D call TRBD1 (6 bases). Germline CDR1 is LGHNA and CDR2 is YSLEER. This CDR3 comprises 15 residues. V was cut by 0 bases and J by 6 bases, with 9 bases left in between. CDR3: CASSQDRGRNSPLHF. CDR3 bases: TGCGCCAGCAGCCAAGACAGGGGTCGTAATTCACCCCTCCACTTT.

This clonotype occurred many times. The J gene is TRBJ2-7, the V gene TRBV29-1; possible D gene TRBD2, 5 bases. The CDR3 runs to 13 residues. The ends were cut back, 8 bases at V and 3 bases at J, with 17 bases in the middle. Germline CDR1 reads SQVTM; CDR2 reads ANQGSEA. The CDR3 loop reads CSPPLRVDYEQYV. The CDR3 DNA sequence: TGCAGCCCACCCCTGAGGGTAGACTACGAGCAGTACGTC.

This clonotype appeared a few times. The rearrangement links TRBV20-1 to TRBJ2-7, with 14 bases fitting TRBD2. In germline, CDR1 is DFQATT, CDR2 SNEGSKA (reference sequence). CDR3 length: 17 amino acids. The trim removed 5 bases at V and 3 bases at J, leaving 12 bases unmatched. The CDR3 region is CSAGGRTSGGTFYEQYF. As DNA, the CDR3 is TGCAGTGCTGGCGGGAGGACTAGCGGGGGGACTTTCTACGAGCAGTACTTC.

The J gene is TRBJ2-1, the V gene TRBV6-2 or TRBV6-3; 10 nucleotides agree with TRBD1. The CDR3 has 14 residues. Trimming removed 8 bases from V and 9 bases from J; junction bases left unmatched: 10. CDR1 and CDR2 from the germline V gene are MNHEY and SVGEGT. The CDR3 DNA is TGTGCCAGCGGAACCGGGACAGGGGATCCTGAGCAGTTCTTC. Amino acid sequence: CASGTGTGDPEQFF.

The genes are TRBV3-1 and TRBJ2-5, with D perhaps TRBD2 (5 bases). The V gene's germline CDR1 is LGHDT and CDR2 YNNKEL (reference sequence). This CDR3 has 14 residues. Trimming cost V 4 bases and J 5 bases, with 14 bases left between them. This chain's CDR3 is CASSLDGRRETQYF. Written as DNA, the CDR3 is TGTGCCAGCAGCCTCGATGGTAGGAGGGAGACCCAGTACTTC.